The 4 T cell receptor beta chains given below trace back to one sample, sequenced in a study of cytomegalovirus exposure and HLA in healthy donors. 13 Jbeta primers and 60 Vbeta primers were used for the PCR. Profiling relied on immunoSEQ multiplex PCR, and the TCRdb table lists in-frame clones only, not all of them. Of some 200,000 clones in the sample, 79% were seen once. The sample was PBMCs. All receptors come from a woman aged 45 to 65 in good health and CMV-seronegative.

The V and J genes are TRBV6-5 and TRBJ2-7; 7 bases agree with TRBD1. CDR3 length: 13 residues. The junction had 7 bases not matched to a gene; V was cut back by 6 bases and J by 5 bases. Germline CDR1 is MNHEY and CDR2 is SVGAGI. The CDR3 coding sequence is TGTGCCAGCAGGATCGGGACAGCCAACGAGCAGTACTTC. It specifies CASRIGTANEQYF.

J is TRBJ2-2 and V is TRBV7-9; 14 nucleotides line up with TRBD2. This CDR3 region has 19 residues. Germline V gives CDR1 SEHNR, CDR2 FQNEAQ (reference sequence). Trimming took 0 bases from V and 3 from J; bases not matched to a gene: 6. The CDR3 nucleotides read TGTGCCAGCAGCTTAGCCCGGACTAGCGGGGGGCCCTACACCGGGGAGCTGTTTTTT. This codes for CASSLARTSGGPYTGELFF.

The chain combines TRBV11-2 with TRBJ2-1, with 8 positions matching TRBD2. Germline V gene lookup returns CDR1 SGHAT and CDR2 FQNNGV. The CDR3 extends over 15 amino acids. J gave up 10 bases and V 6 bases, and 14 bases lay outside the gene matches. The CDR3 nucleotides read TGTGCCAGCAGGGCGGCGGGAGGCCCCACGATGGAGCAGTTCTTC. Protein sequence: CASRAAGGPTMEQFF.

The genes are TRBV14 and TRBJ2-7; 8 bases are shared with TRBD2. This CDR3 is built from 15 residues. Trimming took 4 bases from V and 2 from J; bases not matched to a gene: 7. In germline, CDR1 is SGHDN, CDR2 FVKESK. The CDR3 is CASSPTGRVPYEQYF. CDR3 nucleotide sequence: TGTGCCAGCAGCCCCACCGGGAGGGTCCCCTACGAGCAGTACTTC. The full variable domain, rest sourced from reference TRBV14 and TRBJ2-7, is EAGVTQFPSHSVIEKGQTVTLRCDPISGHDNLYWYRRVMGKEIKFLLHFVKESKQDESGMPNNRFLAERTGGTYSTLKVQPAELEDSGVYFCASSPTGRVPYEQYFGPGTRLTVT.